A single sample gave rise to the 24 T cell receptor beta chains below, sequenced in a study of cytomegalovirus exposure and HLA in healthy donors. PCR was performed using 60 Vbeta and 13 Jbeta primers. Repertoires were generated with immunoSEQ multiplex PCR, while TCRdb's copy carries only in-frame clones and drops some. In the table there are roughly 130,000 clones, less than 85% of which are singletons. The sequenced material came from PBMCs. The receptors shown here come from a man between 18 and 29 years old in good health and CMV-seropositive.

CDR3 sequence: CASGLAAVEQYF. CDR3 in DNA: TGTGCCAGCGGCCTCGCAGCGGTCGAGCAGTACTTC. The chain carries TRBV28 and TRBJ2-7; D perhaps matches TRBD2 (5 bases). Germline V CDR1 and CDR2: MDHEN, SYDVKM. The CDR3 runs to 12 residues. V was trimmed by 8 bases and J by 6 bases, leaving 14 bases between them. Drawing the rest from reference TRBV28 and TRBJ2-7, the complete variable domain is DVKVTQSSRYLVKRTGEKVFLECVQDMDHENMFWYRQDPGLGLRLIYFSYDVKMKEKGDIPEGYSVSREKKERFSLILESASTNQTSMYLCASGLAAVEQYFGPGTRLTVT.

The chain carries TRBV7-2 and TRBJ2-7, with D possibly TRBD2 on 7 matching bases. V lost 4 bases and J 9 bases, leaving 16 bases between the germline ends. This CDR3 has 13 amino acids. The germline gives CDR1 SGHTA, CDR2 FQGNSA. The CDR3 nucleotides are TGTGCCAGCAGCTCAACGCGGGGGCGGGGGCAGTACTTC. This codes for CASSSTRGRGQYF.

This sequence joins TRBV4-3 and TRBJ2-1, with 10 positions matching TRBD2. V trimming: 0 bases; J trimming: 5 bases; junction bases outside the gene matches: 7. Germline values: CDR1 LGHNA, CDR2 YSLEER. CDR3 length: 17 amino acids. The CDR3 region is CASSQEGLAGEDNEQFF. In DNA, the CDR3 is TGCGCCAGCAGCCAAGAAGGGCTAGCGGGAGAAGACAATGAGCAGTTCTTC.

This clone was seen a handful of times. This CDR3 is also generated by other DNA sequences in the sample. The chain couples TRBV5-4 to TRBJ1-2; a weak D match, TRBD1 (5 bases). There are 12 residues in the CDR3. From germline, CDR1 is SGHNT and CDR2 YYREEE (reference sequence). V lost 0 bases and J lost 5, with 5 bases in between. CDR3 loop: CASSLAGYGYTF. CDR3 nucleotides: TGTGCCAGCAGCTTGGCAGGGTATGGCTACACCTTC.

The gene calls are TRBV11-2 and TRBJ1-1; D possibly corresponds to TRBD1 (5 bases). This CDR3 spans 13 amino acids. Trimming stripped 3 bases from V and 2 bases from J, with 7 bases between. CDR1 SGHAT and CDR2 FQNNGV come from the germline V gene. In DNA, the CDR3 is TGTGCCAGCAGCTTCGACAGAAACACTGAAGCTTTCTTT. Amino acid sequence: CASSFDRNTEAFF.

The gene calls are TRBV5-6 and TRBJ2-1; TRBD1 matches 9 bases. The V and J ends lost 3 bases and 9 bases, in that order; junction bases with no gene match: 7. Germline values: CDR1 SGHDT, CDR2 YYEEEE. This CDR3 comprises 14 residues. The CDR3, as DNA: TGTGCCAGCAGCTCCCGGACAGGGGCCCGTGAGCAGTTCTTC. As protein: CASSSRTGAREQFF.

The chain combines TRBV5-5 with TRBJ1-4; a weak D match, TRBD1 (6 bases). The CDR3 sequence is 14 residues long. V was clipped by 4 bases and J by 7 bases, with 14 bases between them. Germline CDR1 reads SGHKS; CDR2 reads YYEKEE (reference sequence). The CDR3: CASSAGGPGEKLFF. The CDR3 DNA follows: TGTGCCAGCAGCGCGGGGGGGCCAGGTGAAAAACTGTTTTTT.

The rearrangement links TRBV19 to TRBJ1-5, with D perhaps TRBD1 (6 bases). With 7 bases removed from V and 4 bases from J, the gap between germline ends came to 14 bases. The CDR3 extends over 14 amino acids. Germline V gene lookup returns CDR1 LNHDA and CDR2 SQIVND (reference sequence). CDR3: CASTNSQGNQPQHF. CDR3 nucleotides: TGTGCCAGTACCAACTCCCAGGGGAATCAGCCCCAGCATTTT. The variable domain in full, with the rest retrieved from reference TRBV19 and TRBJ1-5, is DGGITQSPKYLFRKEGQNVTLSCEQNLNHDAMYWYRQDPGQGLRLIYYSQIVNDFQKGDIAEGYSVSREKKESFPLTVTSAQKNPTAFYLCASTNSQGNQPQHFGDGTRLSIL.

The chain joins TRBV9 to TRBJ1-3; D is ambiguous. The V and J ends lost 0 bases and 8 bases respectively, with 15 bases between them. Germline-derived CDR1 and CDR2 are SGDLS and YYNGEE. The CDR3 spans 15 residues. The CDR3 region is CASSVDGQAMDTIYF. CDR3 DNA: TGTGCCAGCAGCGTAGATGGGCAAGCTATGGACACCATATATTTT.

CDR3 bases: TGTGCCAGCAGGCCGGAGGTCCGGACTAACTATGGCTACACCTTC. Its protein product is CASRPEVRTNYGYTF. The gene calls are TRBV7-2 and TRBJ1-2; D gene uncertain. With 6 bases removed from V and 0 bases from J, the gap between germline ends came to 14 bases. This CDR3 comprises 15 residues. CDR1 SGHTA and CDR2 FQGNSA come from the germline V gene.

V gene TRBV7-3 combines with J gene TRBJ2-2, with a weak D call TRBD1 (6 bases). CDR1 and CDR2 (germline): SGHTA, FQGTGA. The CDR3 contains 14 residues. Trimming pared 8 bases from V and 3 bases from J, leaving 13 bases between. The CDR3 nucleotides read TGTGCCAGCGGGGCTACAGGGTACACCGGGGAGCTGTTTTTT. As protein: CASGATGYTGELFF.

Here the CDR3 reads CASSAGLAGATDTQYF. CDR3 DNA sequence: TGCGCCAGCAGCGCCGGACTAGCGGGAGCAACAGATACGCAGTATTTT. The V call is TRBV4-3, the J call TRBJ2-3; 13 bases match TRBD2. This CDR3 has 16 amino acids. Germline V gives CDR1 LGHNA, CDR2 YSLEER. The V gene end was trimmed by 5 bases and the J gene end by 3 bases; junction bases not matched to a gene: 5.

The J gene is TRBJ1-2, the V gene TRBV5-8, with a tentative D call TRBD1 (6 bases). The CDR3 has 13 amino acids. Germline V lookup: CDR1 SGHTS, CDR2 YDEGEE. V lost 0 bases to trimming and J lost 8 bases, with 11 bases between them. The DNA for the CDR3 is TGTGCCAGCAGCTTGGCCTGGGACACGGGCTACACCTTC. Residues: CASSLAWDTGYTF. The full variable domain, rest sourced from reference TRBV5-8 and TRBJ1-2, is EAGVTQSPTHLIKTRGQQATLRCSPISGHTSVYWYQQALGLGLQFLLWYDEGEERNRGNFPPRFSGRQFPNYSSELNVNALELEDSALYLCASSLAWDTGYTFGSGTRLTVV.

The chain links TRBV2 to TRBJ1-2; 9 bases line up with TRBD1. Per the germline V gene, CDR1 is SNHLY and CDR2 is FYNNEI. V dropped 6 bases and J dropped 7; count of bases not matched to a gene: 6. The CDR3 extends over 13 amino acids. DNA for the CDR3: TGTGCCAGCAGCCCACAGGGGGCGCGTGGCTACACCTTC. Translating gives CASSPQGARGYTF.

This clone was seen once. The chain couples TRBV18 to TRBJ2-5; D is uncertain. With 6 bases removed from V and 3 bases from J, the gap between germline ends came to 14 bases. Germline CDR1 and CDR2: KGHSH and LQKENI. This CDR3 comprises 14 residues. Here the CDR3 reads CASSTGSRKETQYF. The CDR3 nucleotides read TGTGCCAGCTCCACCGGTAGTCGCAAAGAGACCCAGTACTTC.

The gene calls are TRBV9 and TRBJ2-5; 7 bases fit TRBD2. This CDR3 has 13 amino acids. Germline-derived CDR1 and CDR2 are SGDLS and YYNGEE. Trimming at V came to 4 bases and at J to 11 bases, leaving 11 bases not matched to a gene. As DNA, the CDR3 is TGTGCCAGCAGCTCGAGATTGGGGGGGGAGCAGTACTTC. Translated, it gives CASSSRLGGEQYF.

The chain has TRBV2 and TRBJ2-7, with D perhaps matching TRBD2 (6 bases). V lost 3 bases to trimming and J lost 6 bases, with 15 bases between them. The CDR3 covers 14 residues. Germline V gives CDR1 SNHLY, CDR2 FYNNEI. CDR3 region: CASSESFGGSEQYF. CDR3 DNA sequence: TGTGCCAGCAGTGAGTCTTTTGGGGGGTCCGAGCAGTACTTC.

The gene calls are TRBV20-1 and TRBJ2-7; D may be TRBD1 (7 bases). The length of the CDR3 is 11 residues. Trimming left V 6 bases short and J 5 bases short, with 11 bases between. Germline-derived CDR1 and CDR2 are DFQATT and SNEGSKA (reference sequence). The CDR3 loop reads CSAGGTDEQYF. The CDR3 coding sequence is TGCAGTGCGGGCGGGACAGACGAGCAGTACTTC.

The J gene is TRBJ2-1, the V gene TRBV7-2; 12 positions agree with TRBD2. The CDR3 is 15 residues long. Unmatched junction bases numbered 5, after V lost 4 bases and J lost 7 bases. Germline values: CDR1 SGHTA, CDR2 FQGNSA. This chain's CDR3 is CASSSTSGRWNEQFF. DNA for the CDR3: TGTGCCAGCAGCTCGACTAGCGGGAGATGGAATGAGCAGTTCTTC.

The V gene is TRBV5-6, the J gene TRBJ2-2; a weak D match, TRBD2 (6 bases). The CDR3 contains 16 residues. Between the trimmed V and J ends, which lost 4 bases and 5 bases, there was a span of 18 bases. Germline V gene sequence: CDR1 SGHDT, CDR2 YYEEEE. The CDR3, as DNA: TGTGCCAGCAGCCTGGATGGCGGGGATGGGACCGGGGAGCTGTTTTTT. Translating gives CASSLDGGDGTGELFF. Variable domain in full (rest from reference TRBV5-6 and TRBJ2-2): DAGVTQSPTHLIKTRGQQVTLRCSPKSGHDTVSWYQQALGQGPQFIFQYYEEEERQRGNFPDRFSGHQFPNYSSELNVNALLLGDSALYLCASSLDGGDGTGELFFGEGSRLTVL.

This clone was counted between two and nine times. The junction departs from germline at one end; a sequencing error may be responsible. This rearrangement joins TRBV6-1 to TRBJ2-1; D not resolved. Germline CDR1 reads MNHNS; CDR2 reads SASEGT. The CDR3 is made up of 13 amino acids. The CDR3 region is CASSEASHNEQFF. The CDR3 bases are TGTGCCAGCAGTGAAGCCTCCCACAATGAGCAGTTCTTC.

V usage is TRBV5-1 and J usage is TRBJ1-5, with D possibly matching TRBD1 (6 bases). The V end lost 4 bases, the J end lost 6 bases, and 17 bases lay between the germline ends. Germline V lookup: CDR1 SGHRS, CDR2 YFSETQ. The CDR3 extends over 15 amino acids. The CDR3 protein is CASSPAPGGAQPQHF. For the CDR3, the DNA is TGCGCCAGCAGCCCCGCCCCGGGGGGGGCTCAGCCCCAGCATTTT.

This clone was detected only a few times. This chain uses TRBV5-1 with TRBJ2-7, with 10 nucleotides matching TRBD1. Trimming at V came to 4 bases and at J to 7 bases, leaving 8 bases not matched to a gene. Germline CDR1 reads SGHRS; CDR2 reads YFSETQ. This CDR3 spans 14 amino acids. This CDR3 reads CASSPGTGAREQYF. The CDR3 region has the DNA TGCGCCAGCAGCCCAGGGACAGGGGCGAGGGAGCAGTACTTC.

The V call is TRBV13, the J call TRBJ2-5; the match to TRBD2 covers 10 bases. The CDR3 runs 18 residues. Trimming removed 4 bases from V and 5 bases from J; junction bases left unmatched: 16. Germline loops: CDR1 PRHDT, CDR2 FYEKMQ (reference sequence). The CDR3 DNA is TGTGCCAGCAGCTCCGAGCCTTCTAGCGGGAGACGGAGGGAGACCCAGTACTTC. Encoded protein: CASSSEPSSGRRRETQYF. Using reference TRBV13 and TRBJ2-5 for the parts outside the CDR3, the full variable domain is AAGVIQSPRHLIKEKRETATLKCYPIPRHDTVYWYQQGPGQDPQFLISFYEKMQSDKGSIPDRFSAQQFSDYHSELNMSSLELGDSALYFCASSSEPSSGRRRETQYFGPGTRLLVL.